A single sample is the source of the 14 T cell receptor beta chains below, sequenced in a study of control samples from healthy donors and cancer patients (dated by TCRdb to about 2020). The library relied on the immunoSEQ multiplex PCR assay. TCRdb stores this immuneACCESS table with in-frame sequences only. Part of the clones is absent; in the studies checked, under half of the shortfall reflects unresolved V genes, and no reason is known for the rest. In all, the sample holds approximately 100,000 clones, and about 91% of those were seen once. The ten top clones hold roughly 14% of the sample. The source material was blood. Receptors were obtained from a man aged 25-45 years in good health.

J is TRBJ1-6 and V is TRBV3-1 (or the pseudogene TRBV3-2); 9 bases fit TRBD1. The J segment lost 6 bases and the V segment lost 3 bases, leaving 6 bases of the junction unmatched. Germline V CDR1 and CDR2: LGHDT, YNNKEL (reference sequence). This CDR3 is 16 amino acids long. The CDR3 loop reads CASSHTGQGGNSPLHF. CDR3 nucleotide sequence: TGTGCCAGCAGCCACACGGGACAGGGCGGTAATTCACCCCTCCACTTT.

V and J are TRBV28 and TRBJ1-5; weak D call: TRBD1 (5 bases). This CDR3 is 12 amino acids long. V was pared by 8 bases and J by 7 bases, with 12 bases between. CDR1 MDHEN and CDR2 SYDVKM come from the germline V gene. The CDR3 sequence is CASEGSAQPQHF. The CDR3 coding sequence is TGTGCCAGCGAGGGGAGTGCGCAGCCCCAGCATTTT. Supplemented by reference TRBV28 and TRBJ1-5, the full variable domain reads DVKVTQSSRYLVKRTGEKVFLECVQDMDHENMFWYRQDPGLGLRLIYFSYDVKMKEKGDIPEGYSVSREKKERFSLILESASTNQTSMYLCASEGSAQPQHFGDGTRLSIL.

J is TRBJ1-2 and V is TRBV24-1; possible D gene TRBD1, 6 bases. Germline values: CDR1 KGHDR, CDR2 SFDVKD. This CDR3 has 14 amino acids. The V and J ends lost 3 bases and 7 bases respectively, with 14 bases between them. CDR3 protein: CATSDRTQGSGYTF. The DNA for the CDR3 is TGTGCCACCAGTGATCGAACACAGGGTAGTGGCTACACCTTC.

The V and J genes are TRBV5-6 and TRBJ1-3, with 9 bases fitting TRBD1. V was clipped by 3 bases and J by 4 bases; unmatched bases: 8. CDR1 and CDR2 from the germline V gene are SGHDT and YYEEEE. The CDR3 length is 16 residues. The CDR3: CASSSISGTGGNTIYF. CDR3 DNA sequence: TGTGCCAGCAGCTCGATTTCCGGGACAGGGGGAAACACCATATATTTT.

The V gene is TRBV29-1, the J gene TRBJ2-3; the D gene could be TRBD1 or TRBD2 (5 bases each). V lost 4 bases, J lost 4 bases, and 15 bases lay in between. This CDR3 spans 14 amino acids. The V gene's germline CDR1 is SQVTM and CDR2 ANQGSEA. CDR3 residues: CSVGSGSGADTQYF. The CDR3 DNA reads as TGCAGCGTTGGTTCAGGGAGTGGCGCAGATACGCAGTATTTT.

This clone showed up just once. The genes are TRBV7-2 and TRBJ1-4, with D tentatively TRBD1 (5 bases). The CDR3 is made up of 13 amino acids. CDR1 and CDR2 (germline): SGHTA, FQGNSA. V was trimmed by 9 bases and J by 8 bases, leaving 16 bases between them. The CDR3: CASQRGVREKLFF. CDR3 nucleotides: TGTGCCAGTCAACGAGGGGTGAGGGAAAAACTGTTTTTT.

This chain joins TRBV19 and TRBJ1-1; D unclear. Trimming took off 4 bases at V and 1 base at J, with 10 bases between the two ends. This CDR3 comprises 14 residues. Germline CDR1 reads LNHDA; CDR2 reads SQIVND (reference sequence). The CDR3 loop is CASSKDRGNTEAFF. The CDR3 nucleotides are TGTGCCAGTAGTAAAGACCGCGGGAACACTGAAGCTTTCTTT.

This chain links TRBV27 with TRBJ2-2; the match to TRBD1 covers 7 bases. The CDR3 runs to 14 residues. With 6 bases clipped from V and 8 bases from J, the junction kept 9 bases outside the gene matches. The germline CDR1 and CDR2 sequences are MNHEY and SMNVEV (reference sequence). CDR3 residues: CASSITGVAGELFF. In nucleotides, the CDR3 is TGTGCCAGCAGCATTACAGGGGTGGCGGGGGAGCTGTTTTTT.

This sequence joins TRBV27 and TRBJ1-1, with 10 bases that match TRBD1. V shed 3 bases and J 4 bases; nucleotides not matched to a gene: 2. The CDR3 runs 14 residues. Per germline, CDR1 MNHEY and CDR2 SMNVEV (reference sequence). The CDR3 loop reads CASSLGQGSTEAFF. Written as DNA, the CDR3 is TGTGCCAGCAGTTTGGGACAGGGGAGCACTGAAGCTTTCTTT.

V is TRBV24-1 and J is TRBJ1-4; 7 nucleotides agree with TRBD1. The CDR3 is 18 residues long. V lost 4 bases and J lost 0; bases outside the gene matches: 10. Per the germline V gene, CDR1 is KGHDR and CDR2 is SFDVKD. The CDR3 coding sequence is TGTGCCACCAGTGAGAGGGACAGCGGGTCTTCAACTAATGAAAAACTGTTTTTT. Encoded protein: CATSERDSGSSTNEKLFF.

This rearrangement joins TRBV5-6 to TRBJ2-1; 11 bases map to TRBD2. CDR3 length equals 14 residues. The V segment lost 2 bases and the J segment 9 bases; nucleotides outside the gene matches: 4. CDR1 SGHDT and CDR2 YYEEEE come from the germline V gene. This CDR3 is CASSLTSGSGEQFF. For the CDR3, the DNA is TGTGCCAGCAGCTTAACTAGCGGGAGCGGTGAGCAGTTCTTC.

This chain joins TRBV18 and TRBJ2-3, with TRBD2 identical over 9 bases. Trimming removed 3 bases from V and 10 bases from J; junction bases left unmatched: 8. The CDR3 extends over 14 amino acids. Germline-derived CDR1 and CDR2 are KGHSH and LQKENI. The DNA for the CDR3 is TGTGCCAGCTCACCTAGCGGGAGTTCTTACGCGCAGTATTTT. Translating it yields CASSPSGSSYAQYF. The whole variable domain, filled in from reference TRBV18 and TRBJ2-3, reads NAGVMQNPRHLVRRRGQEARLRCSPMKGHSHVYWYRQLPEEGLKFMVYLQKENIIDESGMPKERFSAEFPKEGPSILRIQQVVRGDSAAYFCASSPSGSSYAQYFGPGTRLTVL.

The J gene is TRBJ2-3, the V gene TRBV19, with D possibly matching TRBD2 (6 bases). The V and J ends lost 3 bases and 6 bases respectively, with 19 bases between them. Germline V gene lookup returns CDR1 LNHDA and CDR2 SQIVND (reference sequence). The CDR3 consists of 16 residues. This chain's CDR3 is CASSIGSGVAGDTQYF. Written as DNA, the CDR3 is TGTGCCAGTAGTATTGGGTCGGGAGTGGCGGGGGATACGCAGTATTTT.

The chain recombines TRBV24-1 with TRBJ2-2, with D tentatively TRBD2 (5 bases). The CDR3 covers 13 residues. The germline V gene has CDR1 KGHDR and CDR2 SFDVKD. Trimming cost V 0 bases and J 13 bases, with 11 bases left between them. The CDR3 DNA follows: TGTGCCACCAGTGATTTGCCACCCGGAGGGCTGTTTTTT. Its translation is CATSDLPPGGLFF.